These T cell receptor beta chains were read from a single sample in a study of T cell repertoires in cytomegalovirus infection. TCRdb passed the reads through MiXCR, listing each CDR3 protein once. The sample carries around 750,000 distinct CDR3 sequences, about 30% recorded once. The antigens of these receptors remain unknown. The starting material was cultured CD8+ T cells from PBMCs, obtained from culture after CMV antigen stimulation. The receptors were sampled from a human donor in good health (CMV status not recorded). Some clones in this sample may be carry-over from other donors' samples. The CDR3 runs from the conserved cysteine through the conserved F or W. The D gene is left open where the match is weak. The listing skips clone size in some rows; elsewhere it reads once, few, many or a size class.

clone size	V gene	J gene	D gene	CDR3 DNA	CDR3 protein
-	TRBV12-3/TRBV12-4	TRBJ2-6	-	TGTGCCAGCACCAACTGGGACTCTGGGGCCAACGTCCTGACTTTC	CASTNWDSGANVLTF
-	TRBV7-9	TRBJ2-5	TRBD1	TGTGCCAGCAGTTCGCCTGGGACAGGGAGCGGGGAGACCCAGTACTTC	CASSSPGTGSGETQYF
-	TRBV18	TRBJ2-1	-	TGTGCCAGCTCACCCTTTGCGGGGGCGTCCTACAATGAGCAGTTCTTC	CASSPFAGASYNEQFF
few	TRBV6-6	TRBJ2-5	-	TGTGCCAGCAGTTACTCCGTCCCTGGAGAGACCCAGTACTTC	CASSYSVPGETQYF
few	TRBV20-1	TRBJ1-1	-	TGCAGTGCCACCTCCAAGGGGTTAGCTTTCTTT	CSATSKGLAFF
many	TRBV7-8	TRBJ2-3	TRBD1	TGTGCCAGCAGCTTCCCCCGGGACAGTAACTCATACGTCCTTAGCACAGATACGCAGTATTTT	CASSFPRDSNSYVLSTDTQYF
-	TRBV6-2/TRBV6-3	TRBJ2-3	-	TGTGCCAGCAGTTACCTCCGGGGGGCCAAAGATACGCAGTATTTT	CASSYLRGAKDTQYF
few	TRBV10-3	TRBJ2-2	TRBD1	TGTGCCATCCTGACAGGGGGGTCCCCTTACACCGGGGAGCTGTTTTTT	CAILTGGSPYTGELFF
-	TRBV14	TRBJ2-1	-	TGTGCCAGCAGCCAAGATAGGAGGAGTAGGGGAGGTAGTGATGAGCAGTTCTTC	CASSQDRRSRGGSDEQFF
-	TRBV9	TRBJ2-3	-	TGTGCCAGCAGCGTAGGAGTGTTCTCAGATACGCAGTATTTT	CASSVGVFSDTQYF
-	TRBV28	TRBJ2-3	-	TGTGTCAGCAGACGGGAGTCCTCTCGCACAGATACGCAGTATTTT	CVSRRESSRTDTQYF
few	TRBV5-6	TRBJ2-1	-	TGTGCCAGCAGCCATGGGCGTCCCAACAATGAGCAGTTCTTC	CASSHGRPNNEQFF
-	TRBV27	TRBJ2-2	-	TGTGCCAGCAGTTCAGGGTTATACGGGGAGCTGTTTTTT	CASSSGLYGELFF
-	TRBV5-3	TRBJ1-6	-	TGTGCCAGCAGCTTGTGGGGGGGGGCACCCCTCCACTTT	CASSLWGGAPLHF
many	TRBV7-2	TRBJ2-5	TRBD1	TGTGCCAGCAGCTTGGGACAGGGGGTTCAAGAGACCCAGTACTTC	CASSLGQGVQETQYF
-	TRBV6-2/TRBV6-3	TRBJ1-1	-	TGTGCCACCACCCCCGTGGCTAACACTGAAGCTTTCTTT	CATTPVANTEAFF
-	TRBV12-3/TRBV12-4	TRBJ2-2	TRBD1	TGTGCCAGCACCGGACAGGGCGTGAAGACCGGGGAGCTGTTTTTT	CASTGQGVKTGELFF
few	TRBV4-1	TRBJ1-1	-	TGCGCCAGCAGCCAACACCCGACAGGGAACACTGAAGCTTTCTTT	CASSQHPTGNTEAFF
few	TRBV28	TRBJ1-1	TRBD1	TGTGCCAGCAGCTCTCAGGGACAGGGAATTATGAACACTGAAGCTTTCTTT	CASSSQGQGIMNTEAFF
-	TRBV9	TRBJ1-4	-	TGTGCCAGCAGCGTAGCGTGGGCTGCAACTAATGAAAAACTGTTTTTT	CASSVAWAATNEKLFF
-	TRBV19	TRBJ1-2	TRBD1	TGTGCCAGTAGTATGGGACAGGGGAACTATGGCTACACCTTC	CASSMGQGNYGYTF
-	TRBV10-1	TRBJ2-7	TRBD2	TGCGCCAGCAGTGAGTCGTCGGGGGGCGAGCAGTACTTC	CASSESSGGEQYF
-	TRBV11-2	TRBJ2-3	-	TGTGCCAGCAGCTTAGGCAGGTGGGATACGCAGTATTTT	CASSLGRWDTQYF
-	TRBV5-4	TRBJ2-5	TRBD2	TGTGCCAGCAGCTTGAGAGTGGAGCGGGGCCAAGAGACCCAGTACTTC	CASSLRVERGQETQYF
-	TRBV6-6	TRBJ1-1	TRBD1	TGTACCAGCAGTTACAACAGGGGGACTGAAGCTTTCTTT	CTSSYNRGTEAFF
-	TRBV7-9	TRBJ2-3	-	TGTGCCAGCAGCGTACTCGATACGCAGTATTTT	CASSVLDTQYF
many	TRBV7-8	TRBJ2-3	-	TGTGCCAGCAGCTCGATATATGACAACATTGGCACAGATACGCAGTATTTT	CASSSIYDNIGTDTQYF
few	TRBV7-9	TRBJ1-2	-	TGTGCCAGCAGCCTAATACACTCTAACTATGGCTACACCTTC	CASSLIHSNYGYTF